A selection of T cell receptor beta chains follows, all from one sample in a study of blood T cell repertoires in COVID-19. Sequencing was performed with immunoSEQ multiplex PCR; in TCRdb, only in-frame clones are kept and a portion is missing. The top ten clones hold 5.5% of a sample with under 250,000 clones, around 82% of them seen once. The material sequenced was peripheral blood. Every receptor here comes from a woman between 65 and 79 years old with acute or convalescent COVID-19. Both conserved end residues are part of each CDR3. A D gene is named only where the DNA matches it firmly. Size is stated for part of the rows, as once, few or many counts, or as a class when the clone is expanded.

d_gene	v_gene	j_gene	abundance	CDR3nt	CDR3aa
TRBD1	TRBV3-1/TRBV3-2	TRBJ1-1	few	TGTGCCAGCAGCCCCGGGACAGGGGGAGAAGCTTTCTTT	CASSPGTGGEAFF
TRBD2	TRBV19	TRBJ2-3	NA	TGTGCCAGTAGTATAAACAGACTAGCGGGCGATACGCAGTATTTT	CASSINRLAGDTQYF
TRBD2	TRBV2	TRBJ2-3	NA	TGTGCCAGCGGGGCTAGCGGGAAGGGCACAGATACGCAGTATTTT	CASGASGKGTDTQYF
TRBD2	TRBV10-3	TRBJ2-1	NA	TGTGCCATCAGTCCCTTTGCGGGAGGGCCGGGGAATGAGCAGTTCTTC	CAISPFAGGPGNEQFF
NA	TRBV19	TRBJ1-5	NA	TGTGCCAGTGGCACAGGTTATAGCAATCAGCCCCAGCATTTT	CASGTGYSNQPQHF
NA	TRBV29-1	TRBJ1-2	NA	TGCAGCGTTGTCCAGAACTATGGCTACACCTTC	CSVVQNYGYTF
NA	TRBV5-1	TRBJ2-6	NA	TGCGCCAGCAGCTTGGCCGGGGTTTCTGGGGCCAACGTCCTGACTTTC	CASSLAGVSGANVLTF
TRBD2	TRBV24-1	TRBJ2-1	NA	TGTGCCACCAGTGACCAGACTAGCGGGGCCTACAATGAGCAGTTCTTC	CATSDQTSGAYNEQFF
NA	TRBV18	TRBJ2-2	NA	TGTGCCAGCTCACCAGAGACAGAGAACACCGGGGAGCTGTTTTTT	CASSPETENTGELFF
NA	TRBV3-1/TRBV3-2	TRBJ2-5	NA	TGTGCCAGCAGCCAAGTTGGCAGTCAAAGAGAGACCCAGTACTTC	CASSQVGSQRETQYF
NA	TRBV11-2	TRBJ2-7	few	TGTGCCAGCAGCTTAACAGCAGGCTACGAGCAGTACTTC	CASSLTAGYEQYF
NA	TRBV11-2	TRBJ1-5	NA	TGTGCCAGCAGCTCGGGTCTGGATAATCAGCCCCAGCATTTT	CASSSGLDNQPQHF
TRBD1	TRBV7-2	TRBJ2-1	once	TGTGCCAGCAGCCCCGGGACAGGGTACGGGGAGCAGTTCTTC	CASSPGTGYGEQFF
NA	TRBV3-1/TRBV3-2	TRBJ1-2	NA	TGTGCCAGCAGCCAATCCATACAGGCAACCTATGGCTACACCTTC	CASSQSIQATYGYTF
TRBD1	TRBV7-9	TRBJ1-5	few	TGTGCCAGCAGCTTGACAGGGGGCGGTCAGCCCCAGCATTTT	CASSLTGGGQPQHF
NA	TRBV9	TRBJ2-7	NA	TGTGCCAGCAGCGTAATGGGGGAGGCCTACGAGCAGTACTTC	CASSVMGEAYEQYF
NA	TRBV19	TRBJ2-5	once	TGTGCCAGTTCCCAGGTTCAAGAGACCCAGTACTTC	CASSQVQETQYF
TRBD1	TRBV2	TRBJ1-2	NA	TGTGCCAGCAGTGGGGGGACAGGGCTTACTAACTATGGCTACACCTTC	CASSGGTGLTNYGYTF
TRBD1	TRBV9	TRBJ1-4	once	TGTGCCAGCAGCGCCGGGGACAGGGATTATGAAAAACTGTTTTTT	CASSAGDRDYEKLFF
NA	TRBV3-1/TRBV3-2	TRBJ1-1	NA	TGTGCCAGCAGCCTTGAGACAGTGAACACTGAAGCTTTCTTT	CASSLETVNTEAFF
TRBD2	TRBV20-1	TRBJ2-1	NA	TGCAGTGCTGGTGATCCGACTAGCGGGATTGTGAATGAGCAGTTCTTC	CSAGDPTSGIVNEQFF
TRBD1	TRBV2	TRBJ1-6	NA	TGTGCCAGCAGCCTGGACAGGGTAGATTCACCCCTCCACTTT	CASSLDRVDSPLHF
NA	TRBV11-2	TRBJ1-6	NA	TGTGCCAGCAGCTTAGGGCAGGGGTCTGGTTCACCCCTCCACTTT	CASSLGQGSGSPLHF
NA	TRBV27	TRBJ1-4	few	TGTGCCAGCAGTTTATGGTCTGAGGTGAAGACTGGAAAACTGTTTTTT	CASSLWSEVKTGKLFF
TRBD1	TRBV11-1	TRBJ2-7	NA	TGTGCCAGCAGCTTAACCACAGGGGCCTCCTACGAGCAGTACTTC	CASSLTTGASYEQYF
NA	TRBV11-2	TRBJ1-2	once	TGTGCCAGCAGCCGAGGACAGCTCCACTATGGCTACACCTTC	CASSRGQLHYGYTF
TRBD2	TRBV30	TRBJ2-7	NA	TGTGCCTGGCGGCCTCCACTAGCGGGAGGTCCATACGAGCAGTACTTC	CAWRPPLAGGPYEQYF
TRBD2	TRBV7-9	TRBJ2-1	NA	TGTGCCAGCAGCCGTAGCGGGAGTACGACTGAGCAGTTCTTC	CASSRSGSTTEQFF
TRBD1	TRBV6-1	TRBJ2-3	NA	TGTGCCAGCAGTGAAGGCAGGGGGCTCACAGATACGCAGTATTTT	CASSEGRGLTDTQYF
NA	TRBV3-1/TRBV3-2	TRBJ1-1	NA	TGTGCCAGCAGAACGGGGGGGACTGAAGCTTTCTTT	CASRTGGTEAFF
NA	TRBV5-1	TRBJ2-5	NA	TGCGCCAGCACCATTAGTTGGGGTAGGGAGGAGACCCAGTACTTC	CASTISWGREETQYF
NA	TRBV28	TRBJ1-6	NA	TGTGCCAGCACCTTATCCAGGCCGGGATCACCCCTCCACTTT	CASTLSRPGSPLHF
TRBD1	TRBV3-1/TRBV3-2	TRBJ1-3	NA	TGTGCCAGCAGCCAAGGGCTCCGACAGGGCCTGCCCTCTGGAAACACCATATATTTT	CASSQGLRQGLPSGNTIYF
NA	TRBV15	TRBJ2-1	NA	TGTGCCACCAGCAGAGATCGGGGGAATGAGCAGTTCTTC	CATSRDRGNEQFF
NA	TRBV3-1/TRBV3-2	TRBJ1-1	NA	TGTGCCAGCAGCCATACCGATGGACAGTCTGAAGCTTTCTTT	CASSHTDGQSEAFF
TRBD2	TRBV5-1	TRBJ2-2	NA	TGCGCCAGGAGACTAGCGGGAGGTCTCACCGGGGAGCTGTTTTTT	CARRLAGGLTGELFF
NA	TRBV28	TRBJ1-1	NA	TGTGCCAGCAACTCAGGGTACACTGAAGCTTTCTTT	CASNSGYTEAFF
TRBD2	TRBV27	TRBJ2-7	once	TGTGCCAGCAGTCCCGGGACTAGCGGGAGCTACGAGCAGTACTTC	CASSPGTSGSYEQYF
TRBD2	TRBV7-9	TRBJ2-1	NA	TGTGCCAGCAGCTTAGCGGGCGGGAGGGCCATCCTCCATGAGCAGTTCTTC	CASSLAGGRAILHEQFF
TRBD1	TRBV6-5	TRBJ1-6	NA	TGTGCCAGCAGTTACGCCCCAGGGGGAAATTCACCCCTCCACTTT	CASSYAPGGNSPLHF